These 24 T cell receptor beta chains originate from one sample sequenced in a study of OX40 agonist ivuxolimab in advanced cancers. The assay was immunoSEQ multiplex PCR, and TCRdb's table has in-frame clones only and misses some. The table shows about 41,000 clones, with approximately 89% occurring only once. The source material was CD4+ or CD8+ T cells sorted from blood, sampled in a trial of the OX40 agonist ivuxolimab. The source is an adult with an advanced solid tumor such as melanoma, head and neck, liver or kidney cancer.

The V call is TRBV30, the J call TRBJ2-5; D tentatively reads TRBD1 or TRBD2 (5 bases each). This CDR3 has 15 residues. Trimming removed 0 bases from V and 2 bases from J, with 13 bases in between. Looked up from germline, CDR1 is GTSNPN and CDR2 is SVGIG (reference sequence). The CDR3 loop is CAWSVQMGPQETQYF. In DNA form, the CDR3 reads TGTGCCTGGAGTGTACAGATGGGACCTCAAGAGACCCAGTACTTC.

This chain joins TRBV28 and TRBJ2-7; TRBD2 aligns across 10 bases. V lost 4 bases and J lost 0; bases outside the gene matches: 6. The germline gives CDR1 MDHEN, CDR2 SYDVKM. This CDR3 has 16 residues. Here the CDR3 DNA reads TGTGCCAGCAGTTCAACCGGGACTAGCGCCTCCTACGAGCAGTACTTC. Amino acids: CASSSTGTSASYEQYF.

The genes are TRBV2 and TRBJ2-5; D call uncertain. The CDR3 is made up of 12 amino acids. The germline gives CDR1 SNHLY, CDR2 FYNNEI. Trimming shortened V by 5 bases and J by 1 base, and 5 bases separated the two germline ends. CDR3 bases: TGTGCCAGCAGTTTATCCCAAGAGACCCAGTACTTC. Amino acids: CASSLSQETQYF.

The V call is TRBV12-5, the J call TRBJ2-1; 9 nucleotides agree with TRBD2. The CDR3 loop spans 15 amino acids. The germline gives CDR1 LGHNT, CDR2 FRNRAP. V dropped 3 bases and J dropped 0; count of bases not matched to a gene: 0. The CDR3 nucleotides read TGTGCTAGTGGTTTTAGCGGGAGCTCCTACAATGAGCAGTTCTTC. Translating it yields CASGFSGSSYNEQFF.

The chain has TRBV2 and TRBJ2-7, with 7 bases fitting TRBD1. The V segment lost 8 bases and the J segment 5 bases; nucleotides outside the gene matches: 15. The CDR3 totals 15 residues. Germline V gene lookup returns CDR1 SNHLY and CDR2 FYNNEI. DNA of the CDR3: TGTGCCAGCGGGATTGATAGGGGGCCTCTACACGAGCAGTACTTC. Translation: CASGIDRGPLHEQYF.

V is TRBV19 and J is TRBJ2-1; D tentatively reads TRBD1 or TRBD2 (5 bases each). V was cut by 3 bases and J by 7 bases, with 22 bases left in between. The length of the CDR3 is 17 residues. Germline CDR1 is LNHDA and CDR2 is SQIVND (reference sequence). In DNA, the CDR3 is TGTGCCAGTAGTATTTCGTCTCGGGGTACAGGCAGGAATGAGCAGTTCTTC. Protein sequence: CASSISSRGTGRNEQFF.

The chain carries TRBV6-6 and TRBJ2-4, with TRBD1 matching 10 bases. Germline V gives CDR1 MNHNY, CDR2 SVGAGI (reference sequence). The CDR3 is 16 amino acids. With 3 bases clipped from V and 2 bases from J, the junction kept 4 bases outside the gene matches. Here the CDR3 reads CASSYLGQGSKNIQYF. CDR3 nucleotide sequence: TGTGCCAGCAGTTATTTGGGACAGGGGTCCAAAAACATTCAGTACTTC.

Only one count was recorded for this clone. V is TRBV14 and J is TRBJ1-2; the match to TRBD1 covers 7 bases. The germline gives CDR1 SGHDN, CDR2 FVKESK. With 4 bases clipped from V and 4 bases from J, the junction kept 6 bases outside the gene matches. The CDR3 is 14 amino acids. The CDR3 loop is CASSPYGTVYGYTF. DNA for the CDR3: TGTGCCAGCAGCCCTTACGGGACAGTCTATGGCTACACCTTC.

The CDR3: CASSYGYLSSYNEQFF. CDR3 DNA sequence: TGTGCCAGCAGTTACGGCTACCTGAGCTCCTACAATGAGCAGTTCTTC. The J gene is TRBJ2-1, the V gene TRBV6-6, with D unresolved. Per the germline V gene, CDR1 is MNHNY and CDR2 is SVGAGI (reference sequence). Deletions cut 2 bases from V and 0 bases from J, with 11 bases between. The CDR3 contains 16 residues.

The chain uses TRBV19 and TRBJ2-5; tentative D call: TRBD1 (7 bases). CDR1 is LNHDA, CDR2 SQIVND, per germline (reference sequence). The ends were cut back, 2 bases at V and 4 bases at J, with 17 bases in the middle. The CDR3 is 16 amino acids. CDR3 protein: CASSIYGGQGGETQYF. CDR3 sequence (DNA): TGTGCCAGTAGTATATACGGCGGCCAGGGGGGAGAGACCCAGTACTTC. The entire variable domain, with the rest obtained from reference TRBV19 and TRBJ2-5, is as follows: DGGITQSPKYLFRKEGQNVTLSCEQNLNHDAMYWYRQDPGQGLRLIYYSQIVNDFQKGDIAEGYSVSREKKESFPLTVTSAQKNPTAFYLCASSIYGGQGGETQYFGPGTRLLVL.

Remarks on this clone: The junction departs from germline at one end; a sequencing error may be responsible. V is TRBV7-7 and J is TRBJ2-2, with unresolved D. This CDR3 comprises 12 residues. Germline CDR1 is SSHAT and CDR2 is FNYEAQ (reference sequence). The CDR3 here is CASRFSTGELFF. The CDR3 DNA sequence: TGTGCTAGCAGATTTTCCACCGGGGAGCTGTTTTTT.

The chain recombines TRBV6-6 with TRBJ1-2, with 11 nucleotides matching TRBD1. Trimming at V came to 5 bases and at J to 10 bases, leaving 3 bases not matched to a gene. This CDR3 has 12 amino acids. Germline V gives CDR1 MNHNY, CDR2 SVGAGI (reference sequence). CDR3 in amino acids: CASSGQGANYTF. Here the CDR3 DNA reads TGTGCCAGCAGTGGACAGGGGGCCAACTACACCTTC.

The genes are TRBV10-1 and TRBJ1-1, with TRBD1 matching 7 bases. CDR1 WNHNN and CDR2 SYGVQD come from the germline V gene (reference sequence). This CDR3 comprises 13 residues. Trimming at V came to 8 bases and at J to 0 bases, leaving 3 bases not matched to a gene. CDR3 DNA: TGCGCCAGCTCGACAGGGCTGAACACTGAAGCTTTCTTT. Encoded protein: CASSTGLNTEAFF.

This chain joins TRBV5-4 and TRBJ2-3; the D gene is possibly TRBD2 (6 bases). The CDR3 has 15 amino acids. Trimming stripped 3 bases from V and 6 bases from J, with 17 bases between. CDR1 and CDR2 (germline): SGHNT, YYREEE (reference sequence). The DNA of the CDR3 is TGTGCCAGCAGCTCCTCGGGACTCGGGGAGGATACGCAGTATTTT. Its translation is CASSSSGLGEDTQYF.

In its sample, this clone was seen once. The chain links TRBV5-4 to TRBJ2-7; possible D gene TRBD2, 6 bases. There are 15 residues in the CDR3. Germline-derived CDR1 and CDR2 are SGHNT and YYREEE (reference sequence). V was pared by 4 bases and J by 1 base, with 15 bases between. The CDR3 coding sequence is TGTGCCAGCAGCCTAGCGTTGGTCGGATCCTACGAGCAGTACTTC. Protein product: CASSLALVGSYEQYF.

The chain joins TRBV7-9 to TRBJ1-4; weak D call: TRBD1 (5 bases). This CDR3 region has 13 residues. Per the germline V gene, CDR1 is SEHNR and CDR2 is FQNEAQ (reference sequence). Trimming left V 2 bases short and J 10 bases short, with 11 bases between. This CDR3 is CASSLKRDGKLFF. The CDR3 DNA reads as TGTGCCAGCAGCTTAAAAAGGGACGGAAAACTGTTTTTT.

The chain has TRBV11-3 and TRBJ2-1, with 11 nucleotides matching TRBD2. V shed 5 bases, J shed 11 bases, and the junction held 11 bases outside the gene matches. This CDR3 spans 15 amino acids. Germline values: CDR1 SGHNT, CDR2 YENEEA. The CDR3 region has the DNA TGTGCCAGCAGCCCCACTAGCGGGAGCTCGATCAAGCAGTTCTTC. This gives the protein CASSPTSGSSIKQFF.

This clone was recorded only once. The DNA of the CDR3 is TGTGCCAGCATTACTACTTACAATGAGCAGTTCTTC. It yields the protein CASITTYNEQFF. V gene TRBV7-9 combines with J gene TRBJ2-1; D gene unclear. CDR3 length: 12 residues. Per the germline V gene, CDR1 is SEHNR and CDR2 is FQNEAQ (reference sequence). Deletions cut 7 bases from V and 4 bases from J, with 8 bases between. The full variable domain, with the rest looked up from reference TRBV7-9 and TRBJ2-1, is DTGVSQNPRHKITKRGQNVTFRCDPISEHNRLYWYRQTLGQGPEFLTYFQNEAQLEKSRLLSDRFSAERPKGSFSTLEIQRTEQGDSAMYLCASITTYNEQFFGPGTRLTVL.

The chain joins TRBV9 to TRBJ1-3; D remains unclear. The CDR3 runs 15 residues. Germline values: CDR1 SGDLS, CDR2 YYNGEE. The ends were cut back, 0 bases at V and 2 bases at J, with 9 bases in the middle. CDR3 in DNA: TGTGCCAGCAGCGTAGGGATGGAGCCTGGAAACACCATATATTTT. Its protein product is CASSVGMEPGNTIYF.

This clone was counted a single time. This CDR3 is also generated by other DNA sequences in the sample. The V call is TRBV28, the J call TRBJ2-1, with D uncertain. The germline V gene has CDR1 MDHEN and CDR2 SYDVKM. Trimming left V 6 bases short and J 6 bases short, with 6 bases between. The CDR3 contains 11 residues. The chain's CDR3 is CASSPLNEQFF. The DNA for the CDR3 is TGTGCCAGCAGCCCCCTCAATGAGCAGTTCTTC.

The chain has TRBV5-1 and TRBJ2-3, with D possibly TRBD1 on 6 matching bases. This CDR3 has 14 residues. Trimming took off 6 bases at V and 2 bases at J, with 13 bases between the two ends. Germline CDR1 is SGHRS and CDR2 is YFSETQ. The DNA for the CDR3 is TGCGCCAGCAACAGTGGACAGCTCACAGATACGCAGTATTTT. Translation: CASNSGQLTDTQYF.

The chain links TRBV7-9 to TRBJ1-1, with D hard to call. Trimming removed 5 bases at V and 5 bases at J, with 12 bases between. The CDR3 loop spans 13 amino acids. The germline gives CDR1 SEHNR, CDR2 FQNEAQ (reference sequence). CDR3 in amino acids: CASSGRAGTEAFF. The CDR3 nucleotides read TGTGCCAGCAGCGGGAGGGCGGGGACTGAAGCTTTCTTT. The whole variable domain, filled in from reference TRBV7-9 and TRBJ1-1, reads DTGVSQNPRHKITKRGQNVTFRCDPISEHNRLYWYRQTLGQGPEFLTYFQNEAQLEKSRLLSDRFSAERPKGSFSTLEIQRTEQGDSAMYLCASSGRAGTEAFFGQGTRLTVV.

This clone was seen only once. The chain employs TRBV15 and TRBJ2-7, with unresolved D. CDR3 size: 15 residues. Between the trimmed V and J ends, which lost 0 bases and 5 bases, there was a span of 14 bases. Germline CDR1 is LNHNV and CDR2 is YYDKDF (reference sequence). CDR3 sequence reads: CATSRDSRPLNEQYF. The CDR3 nucleotides read TGTGCCACCAGCAGAGACTCCAGACCACTCAACGAGCAGTACTTC. The full variable domain, in which reference TRBV15 and TRBJ2-7 provide the parts outside the CDR3, is DAMVIQNPRYQVTQFGKPVTLSCSQTLNHNVMYWYQQKSSQAPKLLFHYYDKDFNNEADTPDNFQSRRPNTSFCFLDIRSPGLGDTAMYLCATSRDSRPLNEQYFGPGTRLTVT.

This chain joins TRBV6-5 and TRBJ1-2; D not resolved. Trimming cost V 5 bases and J 6 bases, with 13 bases left between them. The CDR3 extends over 13 amino acids. Germline lookup yields CDR1 MNHEY and CDR2 SVGAGI. CDR3 sequence (DNA): TGTGCCAGCAGTGGCCGTTTGGTGGATGGCTACACCTTC. It specifies CASSGRLVDGYTF.